The source of this T cell receptor beta chain is a study of T-cell memory formation after mild COVID-19. For the study at large: TCR clustering was largely donor specific. General observations from the study: Among contracting clones, CD4+ were mainly CM/EM and CD8+ enriched in EMRA. Clones shrinking from day 15 to 85 showed even CD4/CD8 mixes; later expanders tilted CD4+.

Constant-segment primers served in 5'RACE that generated TCR alpha and TCR beta cDNA libraries bearing sample barcodes and UMIs. TCRdb re-called the 5' RACE reads through MiXCR, storing one row per CDR3 protein. The table records 400,000 or so distinct CDR3 sequences, roughly 21% of them present only once. This clonotype has only a few counts. Its antigen is not identified. Trimming cost V 4 bases and J 3 bases; bases outside gene matches: 8. Per germline, CDR1 SGHDT and CDR2 YYEEEE. The CDR3 loop spans 16 amino acids. The chain carries TRBV5-6 and TRBJ2-3; TRBD2 matches at 10 bases. The clonotype was recovered from an adult woman who had mild COVID-19 (a few samples of this study predate the infection). Cell type and time point are not known. The sample comprised PBMCs or a T cell subset sorted from them (not recorded which). The CDR3 DNA follows: TGTGCCAGCAGCGATCTAGCGGGGGCTCCTACAGATACGCAGTATTTT. Translating it yields CASSDLAGAPTDTQYF.